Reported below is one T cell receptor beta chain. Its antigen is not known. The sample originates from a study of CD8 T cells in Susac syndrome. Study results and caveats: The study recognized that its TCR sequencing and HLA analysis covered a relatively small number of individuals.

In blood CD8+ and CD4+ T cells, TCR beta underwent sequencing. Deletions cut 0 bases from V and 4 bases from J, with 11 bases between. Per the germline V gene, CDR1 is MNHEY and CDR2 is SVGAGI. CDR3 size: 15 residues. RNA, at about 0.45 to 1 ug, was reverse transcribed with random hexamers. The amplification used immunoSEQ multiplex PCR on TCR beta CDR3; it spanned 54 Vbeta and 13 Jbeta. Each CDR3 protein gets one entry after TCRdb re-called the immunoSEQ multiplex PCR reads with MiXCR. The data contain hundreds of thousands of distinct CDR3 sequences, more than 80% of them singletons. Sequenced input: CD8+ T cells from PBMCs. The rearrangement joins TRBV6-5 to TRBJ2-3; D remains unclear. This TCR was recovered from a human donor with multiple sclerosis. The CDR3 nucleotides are TGTGCCAGCAGTTACTCTCCCACTTCTCCAGATACGCAGTATTTT. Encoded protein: CASSYSPTSPDTQYF.